The rows below give T cell receptor beta chains drawn from one sample of a study of shared clonotypes between healthy human individuals. Assay: immunoSEQ multiplex PCR; the TCRdb copy retains only in-frame clones and omits some. The sample consists of over a million clones, approximately 80% of them appearing once. Sample: memory CD4+ T cells from PBMCs. The receptors stem from a young man in good health. Some clones in this sample may be carry-over from other donors' samples. CDR3s include the opening cysteine and the closing phenylalanine or tryptophan. Fields, in order: clone size, J gene, D gene, V gene, CDR3 protein, CDR3 DNA. A D gene is named only where the DNA matches it firmly. Clone size, where shown, is once, few, many, or a class for clones that have expanded.

>many|TRBJ1-2|TRBD1|TRBV13
CASSFGRGEEGYGYTF
TGTGCCAGCAGCTTCGGCAGGGGGGAAGAGGGCTATGGCTACACCTTC
>NA|TRBJ2-7|TRBD2|TRBV30
CAWSVRRTSGIYEQYF
TGTGCCTGGAGTGTACGTAGGACTAGCGGGATCTACGAGCAGTACTTC
>few|TRBJ1-2|TRBD1|TRBV5-4
CASSQPTGTLYGYTF
TGTGCCAGCAGCCAGCCGACAGGGACTCTCTATGGCTACACCTTC
>NA|TRBJ1-2|NA|TRBV10-2
CASSGGLDGYTF
TGCGCCAGCAGTGGCGGGTTGGATGGCTACACCTTC
>NA|TRBJ2-1|TRBD2|TRBV7-9
CASSFGLAGHEQFF
TGTGCCAGCAGCTTTGGCCTAGCGGGACATGAGCAGTTCTTC
>NA|TRBJ1-4|TRBD1|TRBV6-1
CASSGSTGKVEKLFF
TGTGCCAGCAGTGGGTCGACAGGGAAGGTGGAAAAACTGTTTTTT
>NA|TRBJ1-5|NA|TRBV28
CASRGLHQPQHF
TGTGCCAGCAGGGGGCTCCATCAGCCCCAGCATTTT
>NA|TRBJ1-1|NA|TRBV7-2
CASSKSGGSWAEAFF
TGTGCCAGCAGTAAAAGTGGCGGGAGTTGGGCTGAAGCTTTCTTT
>NA|TRBJ2-3|NA|TRBV5-1
CASSSSSFGTDTQYF
TGCGCCAGCAGCTCTTCTAGCTTCGGCACAGATACGCAGTATTTT
>NA|TRBJ1-2|NA|TRBV7-8
CASSPELLLWAGYTF
TGTGCCAGCAGCCCTGAGCTCCTTCTGTGGGCTGGCTACACCTTC
>NA|TRBJ1-2|TRBD1|TRBV27
CASSDRVWDVYGYTF
TGTGCCAGCAGCGACAGGGTTTGGGATGTGTATGGCTACACCTTC
>NA|TRBJ2-7|NA|TRBV7-2
CASSLGIWGPNGEQYF
TGTGCCAGCAGCTTAGGTATTTGGGGTCCCAACGGGGAGCAGTACTTC
>NA|TRBJ2-5|TRBD2|TRBV27
CASSLLAGETQYF
TGTGCCAGCAGTTTACTAGCGGGAGAGACCCAGTACTTC
>NA|TRBJ1-2|NA|TRBV5-1
CASSLSPNPYGYTF
TGCGCCAGCAGCTTGAGCCCCAACCCCTATGGCTACACCTTC
>NA|TRBJ2-1|NA|TRBV2
CASRVRFLSNEQFF
TGTGCCAGCAGAGTGAGGTTCCTCTCCAATGAGCAGTTCTTC
>NA|TRBJ2-7|NA|TRBV28
CASSSRTRLSYEQYF
TGTGCCAGCAGTTCCCGGACAAGACTTTCCTACGAGCAGTACTTC
>NA|TRBJ2-3|NA|TRBV5-1
CASSLQPSTDTQYF
TGCGCCAGCAGCTTACAACCTAGCACAGATACGCAGTATTTT
>few|TRBJ2-1|NA|TRBV30
CAWSVSYYNEQFF
TGTGCCTGGAGTGTCTCCTATTACAATGAGCAGTTCTTC
>NA|TRBJ2-2|TRBD2|TRBV2
CASTVLGGSGELFF
TGTGCCAGCACCGTACTGGGAGGGTCCGGGGAGCTGTTTTTT
>once|TRBJ1-5|NA|TRBV7-8
CASSLVGDQPQHF
TGTGCCAGCAGCTTAGTAGGGGATCAGCCCCAGCATTTT
>NA|TRBJ2-6|NA|TRBV20-1
CGAGANVLTF
TGCGGCGCTGGGGCCAACGTCCTGACTTTC
>NA|TRBJ1-1|TRBD1|TRBV11-2
CASSLGQGETEAFF
TGTGCCAGCAGCCTAGGTCAGGGGGAAACTGAAGCTTTCTTT
>few|TRBJ2-5|NA|TRBV4-1
CASSQMNFRDRDQETQYF
TGCGCCAGCAGCCAGATGAACTTCCGGGACCGAGACCAAGAGACCCAGTACTTC
>NA|TRBJ1-2|NA|TRBV28
CASGSTVYGYTF
TGTGCCAGCGGGTCAACCGTCTATGGCTACACCTTC
>few|TRBJ2-2|NA|TRBV19
CASSLSPGTGELFF
TGTGCCAGTAGTCTTTCCCCGGGGACCGGGGAGCTGTTTTTT
>NA|TRBJ2-1|TRBD1|TRBV6-4
CASSADRAAINEQFF
TGTGCCAGCAGTGCCGACAGGGCCGCCATCAATGAGCAGTTCTTC
>NA|TRBJ1-2|NA|TRBV18
CASSLDSGYGYTF
TGTGCCAGCTCCCTCGACAGTGGTTATGGCTACACCTTC
>NA|TRBJ1-2|TRBD1|TRBV2
CASIWDRDGYTF
TGTGCCAGCATCTGGGACAGGGACGGCTACACCTTC
>once|TRBJ2-2|TRBD1|TRBV10-3
CAISYQGAPNTGELFF
TGTGCCATCAGCTACCAGGGGGCCCCGAACACCGGGGAGCTGTTTTTT
>NA|TRBJ2-1|NA|TRBV7-9
CASSSEGTKYNEQFF
TGTGCCAGCAGCTCCGAGGGGACCAAGTACAATGAGCAGTTCTTC
>NA|TRBJ2-4|TRBD2|TRBV4-1
CASSWGLAGGVAKNIQYF
TGCGCCAGCAGCTGGGGATTAGCGGGAGGGGTAGCCAAAAACATTCAGTACTTC
>NA|TRBJ2-1|NA|TRBV7-3
CASSPHGFLVSYNEQFF
TGTGCCAGCAGCCCCCACGGGTTTCTGGTTTCCTACAATGAGCAGTTCTTC
>NA|TRBJ2-3|NA|TRBV29-1
CSVDYRDTDTQYF
TGCAGCGTTGATTACCGGGACACAGATACGCAGTATTTT
>once|TRBJ2-1|NA|TRBV9
CASSVGPSPGVEQFF
TGTGCCAGCAGCGTAGGGCCGTCGCCCGGGGTGGAGCAGTTCTTC
>NA|TRBJ2-7|TRBD2|TRBV6-5
CASSRTGTSSYEQYF
TGTGCCAGCAGCAGAACCGGGACTAGCTCCTACGAGCAGTACTTC
>once|TRBJ2-5|TRBD1|TRBV25-1
CASSERTPGVRGETQYF
TGTGCCAGCAGTGAGAGGACCCCAGGGGTCAGGGGGGAGACCCAGTACTTC
>NA|TRBJ1-1|NA|TRBV28
CASSVRANTEAFF
TGTGCCAGCAGTGTCAGGGCGAACACTGAAGCTTTCTTT
>NA|TRBJ2-3|TRBD2|TRBV11-2
CASSLRRVSGGSADTQYF
TGTGCCAGCAGCCTGCGGCGGGTGTCGGGCGGGAGCGCGGATACGCAGTATTTT